This T cell receptor (beta chain) was sequenced during a study of shared clonotypes between healthy human individuals. Study findings and constraints: Naive CD4 clonotype sharing across several donors was approximately 5%.

Every subset's genomic DNA went evenly onto several immunoSEQ plates. Repertoires were generated with immunoSEQ multiplex PCR, while TCRdb's copy carries only in-frame clones and drops some. The repertoire has roughly 1,000,000 clones, around three quarters of them found once; the top ten carry 0.4% to 0.55%. Donors comprised only Caucasian adults living in Nashville, Tennessee. CD45RA-negative memory and CD45RA+ naive subsets were split from the CD4+ cells. This CDR3 spans 13 amino acids. V gave up 3 bases and J gave up 2 bases, with 6 bases separating them. Germline V gene lookup returns CDR1 KGHSH and CDR2 LQKENI. About this clone itself: The antigen is undetermined. The same CDR3 arises from other DNA sequences in this sample as well.

Sequenced: memory CD4+ T cells from PBMCs. Regarding subset: CD45RA-negative fraction. The TCR comes from a man in his late teens or twenties in good health. Some clones in this sample may be carry-over from other donors' samples. The V gene is TRBV18, the J gene TRBJ2-3; no definite D call. The CDR3 is CASSPSITDTQYF. Here the CDR3 DNA reads TGTGCCAGCTCACCTAGTATCACAGATACGCAGTATTTT.